This T cell receptor (beta chain) emerged from a study of blood T cell repertoires in COVID-19. Overall study: Nucleic acid was either cDNA or gDNA, and it came from T cells, B-cell-depleted T cells, or PBMCs.

Using immunoSEQ multiplex PCR, the repertoire was profiled, and TCRdb retains in-frame clones only, with some absent. The sample consists of over 120,000 clones, over 75% of them appearing once. The sequence was collected from a woman aged 50 to 60 with acute or convalescent COVID-19. Sequencing was carried out using peripheral blood.

CDR3 protein: CASSWSVRDEKLFF. In DNA form, the CDR3 reads TGTGCCAGTAGTTGGTCGGTGAGGGATGAAAAACTGTTTTTT. The V and J genes are TRBV19 and TRBJ1-4; D remains ambiguous. Trimming took off 5 bases at V and 6 bases at J, with 13 bases between the two ends. The germline V gene encodes CDR1 LNHDA and CDR2 SQIVND (reference sequence). This CDR3 has 14 amino acids.